This TCR beta chain was obtained from a study of T cells in Graves' hyperthyroidism and ophthalmopathy. Study-level points and caveats: Blood shared most expanded thyroid clonotypes above 0.001.

With 4 bases removed from V and 7 bases from J, the gap between germline ends came to 11 bases. The CDR3 contains 12 residues. Per germline, CDR1 SQVTM and CDR2 ANQGSEA. PBMCs were collected from an approximately 9.2 ml volume of fresh peripheral blood. As regards this clonotype: Its antigen remains unknown.

RNA transcripts were the template for amplifying TCR beta CDR3 regions. Carried out on the TCR CDR3, a first-round RT-PCR used the HTBI primer set. TCRdb re-analysed the multiplex PCR reads in MiXCR, keeping a single row per CDR3 protein. The sample contains around 490,000 distinct CDR3 sequences, just under 20% of which appear only once. The chain has TRBV29-1 and TRBJ2-4; D gene unclear. The source of this sequence is a man aged 40-55 years with Graves' ophthalmopathy. The sequencing sample was made of blood. Here the CDR3 reads CSVAPSRNIQYF. DNA for the CDR3: TGCAGCGTTGCCCCGTCGCGGAACATTCAGTACTTC.